These 10 T cell receptor beta chains share one sample of origin, sequenced in a study of blood T cells in healthy people across ages. Using a J-beta primer mix together with a sample-barcoded 5' primer, a second PCR was run for roughly 7 to 12 cycles. TCRdb re-called the 5' RACE reads with MiXCR, one entry per CDR3 protein. Of 1 million to 1.2 million distinct CDR3 sequences listed, under 40% are singletons. The specimen was blood. Receptors were obtained from a man aged 18 to 30 in good health.

This clonotype showed up many times. This sequence joins TRBV28 and TRBJ1-1; D uncertain. Trimming removed 3 bases from V and 0 bases from J, with 8 bases in between. Germline V lookup: CDR1 MDHEN, CDR2 SYDVKM. This CDR3 is built from 14 residues. In nucleotides, the CDR3 is TGTGCCAGCAGTTTGACACAGATGAACACTGAAGCTTTCTTT. The encoded protein is CASSLTQMNTEAFF.

The gene calls are TRBV6-2 or TRBV6-3 and TRBJ1-1, with D unclear. Between the trimmed V and J ends, which lost 7 bases and 0 bases, there was a span of 15 bases. The CDR3 loop spans 15 amino acids. Germline V gene sequence: CDR1 MNHEY, CDR2 SVGEGT. The CDR3 region is CASTDRRLMNTEAFF. CDR3 nucleotides: TGTGCCAGCACCGATAGGCGACTTATGAACACTGAAGCTTTCTTT.

V usage is TRBV2 and J usage is TRBJ1-2, with D possibly being TRBD1 (5 bases). The CDR3 is 13 residues long. The V end lost 8 bases, the J end lost 8 bases, and 18 bases lay between the germline ends. The germline V gene encodes CDR1 SNHLY and CDR2 FYNNEI. The CDR3 loop reads CASLNEAGLGYTF. In DNA, the CDR3 is TGTGCCAGCTTGAATGAAGCAGGGCTAGGCTACACCTTC. Filled out from reference TRBV2 and TRBJ1-2, the complete variable domain reads EPEVTQTPSHQVTQMGQEVILRCVPISNHLYFYWYRQILGQKVEFLVSFYNNEISEKSEIFDDQFSVERPDGSNFTLKIRSTKLEDSAMYFCASLNEAGLGYTFGSGTRLTVV.

Details on this clonotype: Germline is not matched at one junction end, which may reflect a read error. The chain links TRBV7-8 to TRBJ2-1; 9 bases line up with TRBD2. This CDR3 contains 14 residues. Germline values: CDR1 SGHVS, CDR2 FQNEAQ. CDR3 nucleotide sequence: TGTGCCGGCAGCCACGGGACTAGCCTGAATGAGCAGTTCTTC. Protein: CAGSHGTSLNEQFF.

This clonotype has just a few counts. V is TRBV6-4 and J is TRBJ2-1; TRBD1 matches at 9 bases. The V gene's germline CDR1 is MRHNA and CDR2 SNTAGT. V was clipped by 0 bases and J by 7 bases; unmatched bases: 7. The CDR3 is made up of 16 amino acids. The CDR3 coding sequence is TGTGCCAGCAGTGACTCTGGACAGGGGCCCCAAAATGAGCAGTTCTTC. Translated: CASSDSGQGPQNEQFF.

This sequence joins TRBV27 and TRBJ2-6; a weak D match, TRBD1 (5 bases). V lost 3 bases to trimming and J lost 3 bases, with 12 bases between them. Germline CDR1 MNHEY, CDR2 SMNVEV (reference sequence). This CDR3 is 16 amino acids long. The CDR3 DNA is TGTGCCAGCAGTTTGTGGGGCGTTGATGGGGCCAACGTCCTGACTTTC. It yields the protein CASSLWGVDGANVLTF.

Only a few counts were recorded for this clonotype. CDR3: CASSQDSRSAGPTDTQYF. The CDR3 DNA is TGCGCCAGCAGCCAAGATAGTCGATCAGCGGGGCCTACAGATACGCAGTATTTT. The chain carries TRBV4-3 and TRBJ2-3; 7 bases fit TRBD2. Trimming at V came to 0 bases and at J to 3 bases, leaving 12 bases not matched to a gene. The CDR3 runs 18 residues. The germline V gene encodes CDR1 LGHNA and CDR2 YSLEER.

Worth noting for this clonotype: A much larger clonotype is one base distant, so this may be a read error. CDR3 sequence reads: CSVDLGRDESDTQYF. The CDR3 region has the DNA TGCAGCGTTGATCTGGGGCGGGATGAGTCCGATACGCAGTATTTT. The genes are TRBV29-1 and TRBJ2-3; D might be TRBD2 (6 bases). Germline CDR1 is SQVTM and CDR2 is ANQGSEA. There are 15 residues in the CDR3. V dropped 3 bases and J dropped 6 bases, with 19 bases sitting between them.

The chain carries TRBV4-3 and TRBJ1-2; D perhaps matches TRBD1 (5 bases). With 0 bases removed from V and 0 bases from J, the gap between germline ends came to 11 bases. Germline assignment: CDR1 LGHNA and CDR2 YSLEER. CDR3 length: 16 residues. The CDR3 here is CASSQDDRETNYGYTF. In DNA, the CDR3 is TGCGCCAGCAGCCAAGATGACAGAGAAACTAACTATGGCTACACCTTC.

The chain recombines TRBV30 with TRBJ2-1; no clear D. The CDR3 is 14 residues long. The germline V gene encodes CDR1 GTSNPN and CDR2 SVGIG (reference sequence). V lost 2 bases and J 0 bases, leaving 8 bases between the germline ends. This CDR3 is CAWSPQSSYNEQFF. Written as DNA, the CDR3 is TGTGCCTGGAGTCCTCAGAGCTCCTACAATGAGCAGTTCTTC.